Reported below is one TCR beta chain. Its specificity is not known. The data originate from a study of CD4 T cell repertoires in COVID-19. Study at large: CFSE-low cells expanded about nine days with IL-2, then restimulated with other coronavirus spikes. Study-level findings and limits: SARS-CoV and/or HKU1 spike cultures shared between roughly 6.5 and 28% of SARS-CoV-2 clonotypes. Two or all three memory subsets shared several highly expanded SARS-CoV-2-reactive clonotypes.

The memory T cells were sequenced right after ex vivo isolation, without culture. Sequencing was performed with immunoSEQ multiplex PCR; in TCRdb, only in-frame clones are kept and a portion is missing. The data hold 7,000 to 8,500 clones, with approximately 80% observed a single time. The CDR3 loop spans 11 amino acids. CDR1 is DFQATT and CDR2 is SNEGSKA in the germline V gene (reference sequence). Trimming removed 4 bases at V and 3 bases at J, with 6 bases between. The receptor comes from a human donor who had COVID-19. This sequence joins TRBV20-1 and TRBJ1-2; tentative D call: TRBD1 (5 bases). Material: effector memory CD4+ T cells from blood, obtained before the COVID-19 pandemic. CDR3 sequence reads: CSAIRDYGYTF. Written as DNA, the CDR3 is TGCAGTGCTATCAGGGACTATGGCTACACCTTC.